This TCR beta chain was recorded in a study of shared clonotypes between healthy human individuals. On the study more broadly: Donor ages ranged 18 to 49 years: a couple of women, a few men.

Trimming took 6 bases from V and 4 from J, leaving 7 bases between them. CDR1 is SEHNR and CDR2 is FQNEAQ in the germline V gene (reference sequence). This CDR3 comprises 12 residues. Every contributor of samples was a Caucasian grown-up residing in Nashville, Tennessee. Study outcomes and limitations: As a rule, naive subsets had a larger estimated richness than memory subsets.

This clone was seen a single time. Antigen specificity is unknown. The protocol was immunoSEQ multiplex PCR, while the TCRdb copy is restricted to in-frame clones and leaves out a portion. This table holds roughly 2.5 million clones, more than 90% found once. Sequenced sample: naive CD4+ T cells sorted from blood. Subset reported: CD45RA+ positively selected. The chain combines TRBV7-9 with TRBJ2-1; no definite D call. This receptor was obtained from a man between 18 and 29 years old in good health. The CDR3 DNA reads TGTGCCAGCAGGTTGTGGTACAATGAGCAGTTCTTC. This encodes CASRLWYNEQFF.